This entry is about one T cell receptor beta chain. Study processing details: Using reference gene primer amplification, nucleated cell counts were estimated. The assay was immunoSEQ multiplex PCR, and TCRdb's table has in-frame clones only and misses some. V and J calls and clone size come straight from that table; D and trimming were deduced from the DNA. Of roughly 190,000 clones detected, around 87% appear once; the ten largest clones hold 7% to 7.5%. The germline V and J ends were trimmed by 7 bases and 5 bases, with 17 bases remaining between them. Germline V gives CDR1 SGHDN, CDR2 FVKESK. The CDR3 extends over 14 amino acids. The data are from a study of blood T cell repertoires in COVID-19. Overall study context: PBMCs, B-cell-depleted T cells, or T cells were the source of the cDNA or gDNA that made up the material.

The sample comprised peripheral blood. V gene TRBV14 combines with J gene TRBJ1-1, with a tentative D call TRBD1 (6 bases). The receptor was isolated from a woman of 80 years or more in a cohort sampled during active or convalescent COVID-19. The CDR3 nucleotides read TGTGCCAGCACTCAACAGGGAGTTAATACTGAAGCTTTCTTT. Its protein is CASTQQGVNTEAFF.